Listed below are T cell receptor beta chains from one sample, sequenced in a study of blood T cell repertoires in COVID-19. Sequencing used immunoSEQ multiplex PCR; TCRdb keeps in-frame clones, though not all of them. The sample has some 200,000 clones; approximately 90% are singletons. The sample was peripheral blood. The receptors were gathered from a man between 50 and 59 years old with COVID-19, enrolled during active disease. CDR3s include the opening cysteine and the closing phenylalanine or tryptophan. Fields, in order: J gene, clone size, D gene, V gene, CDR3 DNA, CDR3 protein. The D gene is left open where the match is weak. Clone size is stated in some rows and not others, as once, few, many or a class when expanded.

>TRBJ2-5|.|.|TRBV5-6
TGTGCCAGCAGTCGTACAGGGTTCCGAGGGGAGACCCAGTACTTC
CASSRTGFRGETQYF
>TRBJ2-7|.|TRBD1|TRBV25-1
TGTGCCAGCAGTGATCAACAGGGGAAGAGGAGGGAGCAGTACTTC
CASSDQQGKRREQYF
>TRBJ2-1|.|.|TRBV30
TGTGCCTGGAGTTCCGGTAGCCGGGAGCAGTTCTTC
CAWSSGSREQFF
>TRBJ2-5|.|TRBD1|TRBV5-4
TGTGCCAGCAGCTTGGACAGGGGTGAGACCCAGTACTTC
CASSLDRGETQYF
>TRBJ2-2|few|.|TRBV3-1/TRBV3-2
TGTGCCAGCAGCCAAGAGCCGGCGAACACCGGGGAGCTGTTTTTT
CASSQEPANTGELFF
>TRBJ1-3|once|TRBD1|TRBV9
TGTGCCAGCAGCGTAGATGGACAGGGGGCGGGGGACACCATATATTTT
CASSVDGQGAGDTIYF
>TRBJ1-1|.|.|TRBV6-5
TGTGCCAGCAGTTACTCTTGGGCAGTGAACACTGAAGCTTTCTTT
CASSYSWAVNTEAFF
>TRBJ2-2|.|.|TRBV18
TGTGCCAGCTCACCGGGAGCCCTTACCGGGGAGCTGTTTTTT
CASSPGALTGELFF
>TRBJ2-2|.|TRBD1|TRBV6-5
TGTGCCAGCAGTCCAGGACAGGGGAACACCGGGGAGCTGTTTTTT
CASSPGQGNTGELFF
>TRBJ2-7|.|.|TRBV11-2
TGTGCCAGCAGCTTCCACTACGAGCAGTACTTC
CASSFHYEQYF
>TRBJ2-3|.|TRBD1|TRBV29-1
TGCAGCGTTGGACAGGGGATCGGCACAGATACGCAGTATTTT
CSVGQGIGTDTQYF
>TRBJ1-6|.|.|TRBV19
TGTGCCACCTCTCCGGGGGAGGGTAGCTTAACCCTCCACTTT
CATSPGEGSLTLHF
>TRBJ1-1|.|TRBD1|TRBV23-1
TGCGCCAGCAGTCAGCCCGAGGGGACAGGGTGTGAAGCTTTCTTT
CASSQPEGTGCEAFF
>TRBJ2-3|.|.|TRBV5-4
TGTGCCAGCAGCTTGCTCACAGATACGCAGTATTTT
CASSLLTDTQYF
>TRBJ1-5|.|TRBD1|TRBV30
TGTGCCTGGAGTGTCGGAAGTCGGGTCCGGGACAGAGAAGGCAATAGCAATCAGCCCCAGCATTTT
CAWSVGSRVRDREGNSNQPQHF
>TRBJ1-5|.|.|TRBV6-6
TGTGCCAGCAGTCCAACAGTGCAGCCCCAGCATTTT
CASSPTVQPQHF
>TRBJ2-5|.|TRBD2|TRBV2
TGTGCCAGCAGGCCGGGACTAGCGCCCCAAGAGACCCAGTACTTC
CASRPGLAPQETQYF
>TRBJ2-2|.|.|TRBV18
TGTGCCAGCTCACCAGGGGGACAAAGAAACACCGGGGAGCTGTTTTTT
CASSPGGQRNTGELFF
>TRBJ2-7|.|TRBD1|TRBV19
TGTGCCAGTAGTGGGAAAAGGGGGCTATATGGCGAGCAGTACTTC
CASSGKRGLYGEQYF
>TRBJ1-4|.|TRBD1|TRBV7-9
TGTGCCAGCAGCTTCGGACAGGACGCCCTTGGTATGTTTTTT
CASSFGQDALGMFF
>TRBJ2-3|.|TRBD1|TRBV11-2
TGTGCCAGCAGCTCGCAGGGGGCTCGGACAGATACGCAGTATTTT
CASSSQGARTDTQYF
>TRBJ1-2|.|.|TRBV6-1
TGTGCCAGCAGTGAAGACAGGGTGTATGGCTACACCTTC
CASSEDRVYGYTF
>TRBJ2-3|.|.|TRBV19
TGTGCCAGTAGCAGGGCTAGCACAGATACGCAGTATTTT
CASSRASTDTQYF
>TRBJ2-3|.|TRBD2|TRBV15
TGTGCCACCAGCAACAAGGTGGGGCGGGAGGGAATAGATACGCAGTATTTT
CATSNKVGREGIDTQYF
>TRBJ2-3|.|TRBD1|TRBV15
TGTGCCACCAGCCTTCCGGGACAGGGGGTAGATACGCAGTATTTT
CATSLPGQGVDTQYF
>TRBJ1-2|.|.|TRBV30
TGTGCCTGGAGTACAGGGTATGGCTACACCTTC
CAWSTGYGYTF